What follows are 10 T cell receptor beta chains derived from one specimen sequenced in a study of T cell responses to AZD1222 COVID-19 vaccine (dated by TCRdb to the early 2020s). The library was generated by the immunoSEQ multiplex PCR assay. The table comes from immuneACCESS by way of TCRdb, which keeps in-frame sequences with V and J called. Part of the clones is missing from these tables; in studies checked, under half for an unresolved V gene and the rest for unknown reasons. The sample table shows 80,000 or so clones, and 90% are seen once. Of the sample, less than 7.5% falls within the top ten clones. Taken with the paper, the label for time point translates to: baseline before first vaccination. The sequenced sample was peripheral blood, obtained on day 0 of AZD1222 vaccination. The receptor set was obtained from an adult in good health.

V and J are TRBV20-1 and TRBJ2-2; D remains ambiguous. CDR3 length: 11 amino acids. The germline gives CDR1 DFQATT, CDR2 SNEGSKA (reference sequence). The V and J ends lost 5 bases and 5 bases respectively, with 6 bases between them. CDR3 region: CSAWRTGELFF. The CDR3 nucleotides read TGCAGTGCTTGGCGGACCGGGGAGCTGTTTTTT.

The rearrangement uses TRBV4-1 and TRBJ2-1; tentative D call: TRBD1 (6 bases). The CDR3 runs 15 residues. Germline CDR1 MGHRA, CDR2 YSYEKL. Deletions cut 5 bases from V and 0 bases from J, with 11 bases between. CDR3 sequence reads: CASSITGSSYNEQFF. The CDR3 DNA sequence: TGCGCCAGCAGCATCACAGGGAGCTCCTACAATGAGCAGTTCTTC.

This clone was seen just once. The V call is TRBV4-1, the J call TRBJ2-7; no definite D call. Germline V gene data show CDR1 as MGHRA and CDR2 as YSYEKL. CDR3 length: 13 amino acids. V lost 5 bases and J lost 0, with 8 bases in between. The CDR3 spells CASSSQASYEQYF. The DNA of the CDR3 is TGCGCCAGCAGCTCCCAGGCCTCCTACGAGCAGTACTTC.

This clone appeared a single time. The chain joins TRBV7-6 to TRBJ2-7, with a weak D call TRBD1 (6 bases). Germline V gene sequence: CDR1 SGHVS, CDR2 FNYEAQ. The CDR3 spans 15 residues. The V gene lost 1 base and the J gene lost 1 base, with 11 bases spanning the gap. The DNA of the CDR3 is TGTGCCAGCAGCTTAGTAGCAGGGGATTCCTACGAGCAGTACTTC. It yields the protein CASSLVAGDSYEQYF.

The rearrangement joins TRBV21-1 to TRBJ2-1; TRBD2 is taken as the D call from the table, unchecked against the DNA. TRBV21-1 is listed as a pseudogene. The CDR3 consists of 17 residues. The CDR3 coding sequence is TGTGCCAGCAGCTTACGGACTAGCGGGGGGGCATACAATGAGCAGTTCTTC. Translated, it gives CASSLRTSGGAYNEQFF.

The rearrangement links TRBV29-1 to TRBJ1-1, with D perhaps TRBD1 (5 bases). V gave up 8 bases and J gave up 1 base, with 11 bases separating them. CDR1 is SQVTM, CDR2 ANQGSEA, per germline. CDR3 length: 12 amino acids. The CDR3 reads CSWGRENTEAFF. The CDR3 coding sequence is TGCAGCTGGGGACGGGAGAACACTGAAGCTTTCTTT.

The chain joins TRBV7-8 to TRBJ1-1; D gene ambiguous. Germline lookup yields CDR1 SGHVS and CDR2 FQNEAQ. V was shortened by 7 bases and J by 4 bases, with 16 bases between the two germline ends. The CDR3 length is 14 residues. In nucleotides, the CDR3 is TGTGCCAGCACCCTTTCGGGCCTGGGCACTGAAGCTTTCTTT. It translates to CASTLSGLGTEAFF.

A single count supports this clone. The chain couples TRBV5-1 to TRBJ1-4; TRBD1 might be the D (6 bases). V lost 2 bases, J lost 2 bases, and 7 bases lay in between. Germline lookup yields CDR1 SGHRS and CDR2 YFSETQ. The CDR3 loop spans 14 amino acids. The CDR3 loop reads CASSLGGTNEKLFF. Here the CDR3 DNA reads TGCGCCAGCAGCTTAGGGGGGACTAATGAAAAACTGTTTTTT.

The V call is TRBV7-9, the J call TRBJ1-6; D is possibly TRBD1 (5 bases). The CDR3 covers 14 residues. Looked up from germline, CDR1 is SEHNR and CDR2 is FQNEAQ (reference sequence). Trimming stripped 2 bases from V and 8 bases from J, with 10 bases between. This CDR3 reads CASSLSLGDSPLHF. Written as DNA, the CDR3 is TGTGCCAGCAGCTTATCCTTGGGGGATTCACCCCTCCACTTT.

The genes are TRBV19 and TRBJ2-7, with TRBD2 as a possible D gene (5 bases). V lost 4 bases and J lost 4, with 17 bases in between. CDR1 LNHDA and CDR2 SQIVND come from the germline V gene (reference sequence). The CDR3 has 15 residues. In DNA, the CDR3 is TGTGCCAGTAGTAGCGGGTCGCCAATATCATACGAGCAGTACTTC. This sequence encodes CASSSGSPISYEQYF.